This T cell receptor beta chain stems from a study of cytomegalovirus exposure and HLA in healthy donors. Concerning this clone: Because the CDR3's place on the DNA is in doubt, the DNA is left out and the CDR3 is given as listed by TCRdb.

The CDR3 has 15 residues if both end residues are counted. Amplification used 60 Vbeta primers and 13 Jbeta primers. Produced via immunoSEQ multiplex PCR; TCRdb's table is partial and in-frame only. The sample includes over 70,000 clones, about three quarters of them seen just once. The receptor was derived from a male donor in good health and CMV-seropositive. The chain employs TRBV21-1 and TRBJ1-2; the listed D gene, TRBD1, was not tested against the DNA. TRBV21-1 is an annotated pseudogene. The sequencing sample was made of PBMCs. The CDR3 spells CASSKVGQGAYGYTF.